The source of this T cell receptor (beta chain) is a study of blood T cell repertoires in COVID-19. About the research overall: COVID-19 samples collected from the United States, Italy and Spain covered acute and convalescent phases. Nucleic acid was either cDNA or gDNA, and it came from T cells, B-cell-depleted T cells, or PBMCs.

As processed by the authors: Reference gene primers were amplified, and this amplification served to estimate nucleated cell counts. Generated by immunoSEQ multiplex PCR, the TCRdb table keeps only in-frame clones and is missing some. V and J calls and clone size are copied from that table; D and trimming were computed from the DNA. The sample shows 71,000 or so clones, around 86% of them seen only once. J lost 6 bases, V lost 0 bases, and 4 bases had no gene match. CDR1 is SGHDT, CDR2 YYEEEE, per germline. CDR3 size: 14 residues. The genes are TRBV5-6 and TRBJ2-3; 7 bases are shared with TRBD2. This receptor was obtained from a man between 45 and 60 years old with active COVID-19. Sequencing used peripheral blood. CDR3 in amino acids: CASSLGLAMDTQYF. DNA for the CDR3: TGTGCCAGCAGCTTGGGACTAGCTATGGATACGCAGTATTTT.